Shown below are 29 T cell receptor beta chains from a single sample sequenced in a study of cytomegalovirus exposure and HLA in healthy donors. 13 Jbeta primers and 60 Vbeta primers were used for the PCR. Produced via immunoSEQ multiplex PCR; TCRdb's table is partial and in-frame only. In the table there are approximately 150,000 clones, 84% of which are singletons. The sample was PBMCs. The receptors stem from a man aged 18 to 29 in good health and CMV-seronegative.

The chain combines TRBV29-1 with TRBJ1-2; D perhaps matches TRBD1 (6 bases). Germline CDR1 reads SQVTM; CDR2 reads ANQGSEA. Trimming took off 5 bases at V and 8 bases at J, with 12 bases between the two ends. CDR3 length equals 11 residues. The CDR3 region has the DNA TGCAGCGTTTCCCTCACAGGGGGCTACACCTTC. It translates to CSVSLTGGYTF.

J is TRBJ1-2 and V is TRBV5-1; a weak D match, TRBD1 (6 bases). Deletions cut 5 bases from V and 8 bases from J, with 16 bases between. This CDR3 is 13 amino acids long. In germline, CDR1 is SGHRS, CDR2 YFSETQ. This CDR3 is CASSPGQRGGYTF. The DNA of the CDR3 is TGCGCCAGCAGTCCAGGACAGCGGGGAGGCTACACCTTC.

The chain couples TRBV6-5 to TRBJ1-5; 7 nucleotides align to TRBD1. The CDR3 length is 13 residues. CDR1 and CDR2 from the germline V gene are MNHEY and SVGAGI. V was clipped by 0 bases and J by 15 bases; unmatched bases: 8. The CDR3: CASSYSGYRGRHF. The CDR3, as DNA: TGTGCCAGCAGTTACTCGGGGTACAGGGGTCGGCATTTT.

This rearrangement joins TRBV2 to TRBJ1-4; possible D gene TRBD1, 5 bases. Germline V gene sequence: CDR1 SNHLY, CDR2 FYNNEI. Trimming removed 8 bases from V and 10 bases from J, with 8 bases in between. The CDR3 is 10 amino acids. The CDR3 sequence: CASLDRKLFF. The CDR3 DNA sequence: TGTGCCAGCCTCGACAGAAAACTGTTTTTT.

The chain joins TRBV11-3 to TRBJ2-2; maybe TRBD2 (5 bases). This CDR3 spans 15 amino acids. The V and J ends lost 1 base and 5 bases respectively, with 11 bases between them. Germline V gene data show CDR1 as SGHNT and CDR2 as YENEEA. CDR3 DNA sequence: TGTGCCAGCAGCTTAGTCGGAGGTGGAACCGGGGAGCTGTTTTTT. It encodes CASSLVGGGTGELFF.

The genes are TRBV5-1 and TRBJ1-6; D call uncertain. The CDR3 is 17 residues long. CDR1 is SGHRS, CDR2 YFSETQ, per germline. The V end was cut by 0 bases, the J end by 10 bases, with 20 bases between. In nucleotides, the CDR3 is TGCGCCAGCAGCTTGGCGGGAGGAGGGATTGGAGTATCACCCCTCCACTTT. Protein product: CASSLAGGGIGVSPLHF.

This clone was seen just once. The chain combines TRBV27 with TRBJ1-2; the D gene is possibly TRBD1 (5 bases). V was shortened by 3 bases and J by 6 bases, with 11 bases between the two germline ends. Germline values: CDR1 MNHEY, CDR2 SMNVEV (reference sequence). The CDR3 has 13 amino acids. The CDR3 spells CASSLGWGDGYTF. DNA of the CDR3: TGTGCCAGCAGTTTGGGTTGGGGCGATGGCTACACCTTC.

A few counts support this clone. The chain is built from TRBV4-1 and TRBJ2-1; 14 bases are shared with TRBD2. V shed 4 bases, J shed 4 bases, and the junction held 3 bases outside the gene matches. CDR3 length: 16 amino acids. Germline V gives CDR1 MGHRA, CDR2 YSYEKL. Here the CDR3 reads CASSLGTSGSYNEQFF. The CDR3 DNA reads as TGCGCCAGCAGCCTAGGGACTAGCGGGAGTTACAATGAGCAGTTCTTC.

J is TRBJ2-7 and V is TRBV5-1; 8 bases align to TRBD1. CDR3 size: 13 residues. Germline V gene lookup returns CDR1 SGHRS and CDR2 YFSETQ. The V segment lost 6 bases and the J segment 2 bases; nucleotides outside the gene matches: 4. CDR3 residues: CASTRQGTYEQYF. CDR3 in DNA: TGCGCCAGCACCCGACAGGGGACCTACGAGCAGTACTTC.

In its sample, this clone was seen once. The chain employs TRBV7-3 and TRBJ2-3; D is perhaps TRBD2 (5 bases). CDR3 length: 15 residues. Germline CDR1 reads SGHTA; CDR2 reads FQGTGA. V lost 8 bases, J lost 7 bases, and 22 bases lay in between. In DNA form, the CDR3 reads TGTGCCAGCTGCCAGGACTCCATGCTTGTGAATACGCAGTATTTT. As protein: CASCQDSMLVNTQYF.

This clone was observed a handful of times. V is TRBV5-5 and J is TRBJ1-5; 7 bases fit TRBD1. Germline CDR1 and CDR2: SGHKS and YYEKEE (reference sequence). The CDR3 is made up of 15 amino acids. V was pared by 2 bases and J by 5 bases, with 7 bases of the junction left unmatched. The DNA of the CDR3 is TGTGCCAGCAGCTTAGTGACAGGGCGATATCAGCCCCAGCATTTT. Translating gives CASSLVTGRYQPQHF.

The chain uses TRBV5-1 and TRBJ2-3, with D perhaps TRBD1 (6 bases). CDR1 and CDR2 from the germline V gene are SGHRS and YFSETQ. This CDR3 region has 13 residues. Trimming pared 4 bases from V and 2 bases from J, leaving 8 bases between. CDR3 nucleotide sequence: TGCGCCAGCAGCGTGGGGGCCACAGATACGCAGTATTTT. This translates into CASSVGATDTQYF.

This clone occurred once. The chain couples TRBV4-2 to TRBJ1-5; D uncertain. V lost 2 bases to trimming and J lost 2 bases, with 13 bases between them. CDR3 length: 16 amino acids. The V gene's germline CDR1 is LGHNA and CDR2 YNFKEQ. The CDR3 bases are TGTGCCAGCAGCCAACTCTGGGAGTACGGCAATCAGCCCCAGCATTTT. This encodes CASSQLWEYGNQPQHF.

The V and J genes are TRBV7-9 and TRBJ2-1; no clear D gene. The CDR3 is made up of 15 amino acids. Germline CDR1 is SEHNR and CDR2 is FQNEAQ (reference sequence). The V gene lost 3 bases and the J gene lost 5 bases, with 14 bases spanning the gap. The CDR3 DNA follows: TGTGCCAGCAGCTTCTCTGAGACTTCGAACAATGAGCAGTTCTTC. As protein: CASSFSETSNNEQFF.

The genes are TRBV27 and TRBJ2-3, with 8 bases fitting TRBD2. V lost 3 bases and J lost 2; bases outside the gene matches: 4. Looked up from germline, CDR1 is MNHEY and CDR2 is SMNVEV (reference sequence). CDR3 size: 15 residues. The CDR3 reads CASSLPGGDTDTQYF. CDR3 in DNA: TGTGCCAGCAGTTTGCCGGGAGGGGACACAGATACGCAGTATTTT.

The sample holds one count of this clone. The V gene is TRBV5-8, the J gene TRBJ2-7, with D possibly TRBD1 on 5 matching bases. CDR1 and CDR2 from the germline V gene are SGHTS and YDEGEE. V was trimmed by 0 bases and J by 7 bases, leaving 14 bases between them. The length of the CDR3 is 14 residues. The CDR3 sequence is CASSLGLGDEEQYF. The CDR3 DNA is TGTGCCAGCAGCTTGGGGCTAGGGGATGAAGAGCAGTACTTC.

J is TRBJ2-3 and V is TRBV5-4; possible D gene TRBD1, 6 bases. V lost 3 bases and J 2 bases, leaving 13 bases between the germline ends. This CDR3 spans 15 amino acids. CDR1 is SGHNT and CDR2 is YYREEE in the germline V gene (reference sequence). The CDR3 DNA sequence: TGTGCCAGCAGCTGGTCAGGGGATGACACAGATACGCAGTATTTT. It encodes CASSWSGDDTDTQYF.

This clone was detected only once. The V call is TRBV7-6, the J call TRBJ2-7; D possibly corresponds to TRBD2 (5 bases). This CDR3 is built from 13 residues. Germline CDR1 and CDR2: SGHVS and FNYEAQ. The ends were cut back, 5 bases at V and 2 bases at J, with 10 bases in the middle. DNA of the CDR3: TGTGCCAGCAGCCCCCTCGGGACCTACGAGCAGTACTTC. As protein: CASSPLGTYEQYF.

The rearrangement uses TRBV6-5 and TRBJ2-5, with 7 positions matching TRBD2. Trimming at V came to 2 bases and at J to 5 bases, leaving 11 bases not matched to a gene. CDR3 length equals 16 residues. Germline values: CDR1 MNHEY, CDR2 SVGAGI. The CDR3 loop is CASSYATSQIWETQYF. The CDR3 DNA follows: TGTGCCAGCAGTTACGCGACTAGCCAAATTTGGGAGACCCAGTACTTC.

This chain connects TRBV7-9 to TRBJ2-3; a possible D gene is TRBD2 (7 bases). Germline V gene sequence: CDR1 SEHNR, CDR2 FQNEAQ (reference sequence). The CDR3 length is 15 residues. V shed 6 bases and J shed 4 bases, with 17 bases lying between them. The chain's CDR3 is CASRRGGAVADTQYF. The DNA for the CDR3 is TGTGCCAGCAGAAGAGGGGGGGCAGTCGCAGATACGCAGTATTTT. The entire variable domain, with the rest obtained from reference TRBV7-9 and TRBJ2-3, is as follows: DTGVSQNPRHKITKRGQNVTFRCDPISEHNRLYWYRQTLGQGPEFLTYFQNEAQLEKSRLLSDRFSAERPKGSFSTLEIQRTEQGDSAMYLCASRRGGAVADTQYFGPGTRLTVL.

The rearrangement links TRBV9 to TRBJ2-1; 15 bases map to TRBD2. V was clipped by 4 bases and J by 14 bases; unmatched bases: 13. Per the germline V gene, CDR1 is SGDLS and CDR2 is YYNGEE. The CDR3 spans 16 residues. In nucleotides, the CDR3 is TGTGCCAGCAGCAACGTTCCGGGACTAGCGGGGGGACAGAAGTTCTTC. Translating it yields CASSNVPGLAGGQKFF.

This clone showed up just a few times. The gene calls are TRBV27 and TRBJ2-7; 7 positions match TRBD2. V was pared by 4 bases and J by 0 bases, with 3 bases of the junction left unmatched. The CDR3 totals 14 residues. The germline V gene has CDR1 MNHEY and CDR2 SMNVEV (reference sequence). The CDR3 is CASSSSGSSYEQYF. CDR3 nucleotides: TGTGCCAGCAGTTCTAGCGGAAGCTCCTACGAGCAGTACTTC.

In regard to this clone: A junction boundary mismatches the germline segment, possibly from a read error. J is TRBJ2-3 and V is TRBV7-7; TRBD2 is a possible D gene (6 bases). The germline CDR1 and CDR2 sequences are SSHAT and FNYEAQ (reference sequence). CDR3 size: 17 residues. The CDR3 region is CASSLGAVSGGTDTQYF. CDR3 coding DNA: TGTGCTAGCAGCTTAGGAGCAGTTAGCGGAGGCACAGATACGCAGTATTTT.

The J gene is TRBJ2-7, the V gene TRBV18; TRBD1 agrees at 8 bases. V shed 3 bases and J 2 bases; nucleotides not matched to a gene: 3. This CDR3 has 14 residues. The germline CDR1 and CDR2 sequences are KGHSH and LQKENI. The DNA of the CDR3 is TGTGCCAGCTCACCCAGGGGACAGGCCTACGAGCAGTACTTC. Protein sequence: CASSPRGQAYEQYF.

The rearrangement joins TRBV25-1 to TRBJ2-7; TRBD1 is a possible D gene (5 bases). CDR1 and CDR2 from the germline V gene are MGHDK and SYGVNS. The CDR3 has 13 residues. The V end was cut by 8 bases, the J end by 3 bases, with 14 bases between. The CDR3 loop is CASHGHGDYEQYF. CDR3 DNA sequence: TGTGCCAGCCATGGACACGGAGACTACGAGCAGTACTTC.

In DNA form, the CDR3 reads TGTGCCAGCAGCGGGGTTGGGGACATGAACACTGAAGCTTTCTTT. Its protein product is CASSGVGDMNTEAFF. The chain links TRBV7-9 to TRBJ1-1, with a possible D match to TRBD1 (6 bases). The CDR3 is made up of 15 amino acids. Trimming shortened V by 5 bases and J by 0 bases, and 13 bases separated the two germline ends. Germline loops: CDR1 SEHNR, CDR2 FQNEAQ (reference sequence).

The chain links TRBV7-9 to TRBJ1-1; perhaps TRBD1 as D (6 bases). Germline V gene lookup returns CDR1 SEHNR and CDR2 FQNEAQ (reference sequence). The CDR3 loop spans 17 amino acids. V lost 5 bases and J 5 bases, leaving 24 bases between the germline ends. For the CDR3, the DNA is TGTGCCAGCAGCCCAATGGGCCAGGGGCCCTTGATAACTGAAGCTTTCTTT. Translating it yields CASSPMGQGPLITEAFF.

The chain employs TRBV2 and TRBJ1-1; the match to TRBD1 covers 7 bases. V was clipped by 6 bases and J by 0 bases; unmatched bases: 7. Germline CDR1 and CDR2: SNHLY and FYNNEI. The CDR3 runs to 15 residues. DNA of the CDR3: TGTGCCAGCAGAGGTTCGCAGGGGGTGAACACTGAAGCTTTCTTT. This translates into CASRGSQGVNTEAFF.

The genes are TRBV27 and TRBJ1-4; TRBD1 matches at 8 bases. Per germline, CDR1 MNHEY and CDR2 SMNVEV (reference sequence). V gave up 6 bases and J gave up 11 bases; unmatched junction bases: 5. The CDR3 is 12 amino acids. Here the CDR3 reads CASRRGTGKLFF. The DNA for the CDR3 is TGTGCCAGCAGACGTGGGACAGGTAAACTGTTTTTT.